These 11 T cell receptor beta chains share one sample of origin, sequenced in a study of blood T cell repertoires in COVID-19. Sequenced by immunoSEQ multiplex PCR; TCRdb stores in-frame clones only, minus some. In the table there are about 200,000 clones, around 80% of which are singletons. The sample consisted of peripheral blood. Receptor source: an elderly woman with active or convalescent COVID-19.

The CDR3 DNA is TGTGCCATCAGTGAGGCGAAACTAGCGGGGGGGCAAAATGAGCAGTTCTTC. Amino acid sequence: CAISEAKLAGGQNEQFF. This chain uses TRBV10-3 with TRBJ2-1; TRBD2 matches at 13 bases. Germline V gene sequence: CDR1 ENHRY, CDR2 SYGVKD. CDR3 length: 17 amino acids. V lost 2 bases and J lost 7; bases outside the gene matches: 8.

V usage is TRBV28 and J usage is TRBJ2-7, with D uncertain. In germline, CDR1 is MDHEN, CDR2 SYDVKM. The CDR3 has 14 residues. V was pared by 9 bases and J by 0 bases, with 15 bases between. The CDR3 nucleotides read TGTGCCAGTCGACAATCAGCCGACTCCTACGAGCAGTACTTC. Its translation is CASRQSADSYEQYF.

This clone showed up just once. CDR3 in amino acids: CASSKEVGCRAGNSYGYTF. Written as DNA, the CDR3 is TGTGCCAGCAGCAAAGAGGTTGGGTGCCGGGCAGGGAATAGCTATGGCTACACCTTC. The genes are TRBV21-1 and TRBJ1-2; TRBD1 was called by the table and not checked on the DNA. TRBV21-1 is marked as a pseudogene. CDR3 length equals 19 residues.

The chain joins TRBV7-8 to TRBJ1-2; 7 bases agree with TRBD1. The CDR3 covers 14 residues. CDR1 is SGHVS and CDR2 is FQNEAQ in the germline V gene. V was pared by 4 bases and J by 0 bases, with 2 bases of the junction left unmatched. The CDR3 sequence: CASSWDRSNYGYTF. CDR3 sequence (DNA): TGTGCCAGCAGCTGGGACAGATCTAACTATGGCTACACCTTC.

This rearrangement joins TRBV5-6 to TRBJ1-2; D is unresolved. This CDR3 contains 12 residues. Germline V gene lookup returns CDR1 SGHDT and CDR2 YYEEEE. Trimming stripped 0 bases from V and 8 bases from J, with 8 bases between. CDR3 amino acids: CASSLDGDGYTF. CDR3 in DNA: TGTGCCAGCAGCTTGGACGGAGACGGCTACACCTTC.

This chain links TRBV28 with TRBJ2-7; D not certain. The CDR3 loop spans 13 amino acids. From germline, CDR1 is MDHEN and CDR2 SYDVKM. Between the trimmed V and J ends, which lost 6 bases and 0 bases, there was a span of 9 bases. The DNA for the CDR3 is TGTGCCAGCAGACCCTCGAGCTCCTACGAGCAGTACTTC. Protein sequence: CASRPSSSYEQYF.

The genes are TRBV21-1 and TRBJ1-2; TRBD1, the D gene given by the table, was not confirmed from the DNA. TRBV21-1 has pseudogene status. CDR3 size: 14 residues. This CDR3 reads CASSSLGGVYGYTF. The CDR3 DNA sequence: TGTGCCAGCAGCAGCCTAGGGGGAGTTTATGGCTACACCTTC.

The chain has TRBV7-2 and TRBJ2-5; TRBD2 agrees at 12 bases. This CDR3 contains 16 residues. Germline trimming cut 1 base from V and 6 bases from J; bases unmatched to any gene: 6. Germline CDR1 SGHTA, CDR2 FQGNSA. The CDR3 protein is CASSLVPSGGVQTQYF. DNA for the CDR3: TGTGCCAGCAGCTTAGTCCCTAGCGGGGGGGTTCAGACCCAGTACTTC.

This chain connects TRBV9 to TRBJ2-2; 10 nucleotides line up with TRBD1. V dropped 2 bases and J dropped 4; count of bases not matched to a gene: 5. CDR1 is SGDLS and CDR2 is YYNGEE in the germline V gene. The CDR3 has 16 amino acids. The CDR3 loop is CASSVGQGIGTGELFF. For the CDR3, the DNA is TGTGCCAGCAGCGTGGGACAGGGGATCGGCACCGGGGAGCTGTTTTTT.

The CDR3 loop is CAWSRGANIQYF. The CDR3 DNA sequence: TGTGCCTGGAGTCGGGGGGCAAACATTCAGTACTTC. The rearrangement links TRBV30 to TRBJ2-4; maybe TRBD2 (7 bases). Germline CDR1 GTSNPN, CDR2 SVGIG (reference sequence). With 2 bases removed from V and 6 bases from J, the gap between germline ends came to 8 bases. The CDR3 length is 12 residues.

This clone was counted once. V is TRBV18 and J is TRBJ2-7; 8 nucleotides line up with TRBD1. Unmatched junction bases numbered 9, after V lost 2 bases and J lost 0 bases. This CDR3 spans 17 amino acids. The germline V gene encodes CDR1 KGHSH and CDR2 LQKENI. The CDR3 sequence is CASSPRVVTGASYEQYF. In DNA form, the CDR3 reads TGTGCCAGCTCACCAAGGGTGGTGACAGGGGCCTCCTACGAGCAGTACTTC. Full variable domain (remainder filled in from reference TRBV18 and TRBJ2-7): NAGVMQNPRHLVRRRGQEARLRCSPMKGHSHVYWYRQLPEEGLKFMVYLQKENIIDESGMPKERFSAEFPKEGPSILRIQQVVRGDSAAYFCASSPRVVTGASYEQYFGPGTRLTVT.